Listed below are T cell receptor beta chains from one sample, sequenced in a study of CD8 T cells in ankylosing spondylitis. TCRdb fed the 5' RACE reads into MiXCR, producing one record per CDR3 protein. The repertoire holds a few hundred thousand distinct CDR3 sequences, with roughly 6.6% as singletons. Sequencing was performed on blood, either unsorted or a sorted T cell fraction (not recorded which). All receptors come from a male donor with ankylosing spondylitis. The CDR3 runs from the conserved cysteine through the conserved F or W. Each record gives: V gene, D gene, J gene, clone size, CDR3 protein, CDR3 DNA. A D gene is named only where the DNA matches it firmly. Expanded clones are given a class, and other clones once, few, many or no size at all.

TRBV20-1	TRBD2	TRBJ2-7	NA	CSAAFAGGSYEQYF	TGCAGTGCCGCATTTGCGGGAGGGTCCTACGAGCAGTACTTC
TRBV29-1	NA	TRBJ2-3	many	CSVDGYTQYF	TGCAGCGTGGACGGGTATACGCAGTATTTT
TRBV5-1	NA	TRBJ2-1	NA	CASSSDKQGNEQFF	TGCGCCAGCAGCTCGGATAAACAGGGAAATGAGCAGTTCTTC
TRBV11-2	NA	TRBJ1-2	many	CASSPPGPLNGYTF	TGTGCCAGCAGCCCTCCGGGGCCTTTGAACGGCTACACCTTC
TRBV30	NA	TRBJ2-7	many	CAWAYRVSYEQYF	TGTGCCTGGGCGTACAGGGTCTCCTACGAGCAGTACTTC
TRBV12-3/TRBV12-4	NA	TRBJ2-2	many	CASSSSRGGELFF	TGTGCCAGCAGTTCCTCGCGGGGCGGGGAGCTGTTTTTT
TRBV11-2	NA	TRBJ2-3	NA	CASSLDTGVGEGFTDTQYF	TGTGCCAGCAGCTTAGACACAGGCGTTGGAGAGGGTTTCACAGATACGCAGTATTTT
TRBV11-2	NA	TRBJ2-1	many	CASSPGTDEQFF	TGTGCCAGCAGCCCCGGGACGGATGAGCAGTTCTTC
TRBV28	TRBD1	TRBJ2-7	NA	CASSNDRGNEQYF	TGTGCCAGCAGTAACGACAGGGGGAACGAGCAGTACTTC
TRBV7-7	TRBD2	TRBJ2-6	NA	CASSPGLAGYSGANVLTF	TGTGCTAGCAGCCCTGGACTAGCTGGGTACTCTGGGGCCAACGTCCTGACTTTC
TRBV7-9	NA	TRBJ1-3	NA	CASSLLNPGNTIYF	TGTGCCAGCAGCTTATTAAATCCGGGAAACACCATATATTTT
TRBV29-1	NA	TRBJ2-7	many	CSALGGVSYEQYF	TGCAGCGCCCTGGGTGGGGTCTCGTACGAGCAGTACTTC
TRBV7-9	NA	TRBJ2-7	NA	CASSLVAGGAEQYF	TGTGCCAGCAGCTTAGTTGCAGGGGGGGCCGAGCAGTACTTC
TRBV7-9	NA	TRBJ2-2	many	CASSPQSHQELFF	TGTGCCAGCAGCCCACAGAGCCACCAGGAGCTGTTTTTT
TRBV19	NA	TRBJ1-1	many	CASSRLNTEAFF	TGTGCCAGCTCTAGGTTGAACACTGAAGCTTTCTTT
TRBV18	NA	TRBJ1-1	few	CASSPPGPAWGMNTEAFF	TGTGCCAGCTCACCACCGGGACCTGCTTGGGGAATGAACACTGAAGCTTTCTTT
TRBV7-9	NA	TRBJ1-4	many	CASSPARNEKLFF	TGTGCCAGCAGCCCCGCCCGTAATGAAAAACTGTTTTTT
TRBV12-3/TRBV12-4	NA	TRBJ2-5	many	CASRAPSQETQYF	TGTGCCAGCAGGGCCCCCAGCCAAGAGACCCAGTACTTC
TRBV6-2/TRBV6-3	NA	TRBJ2-1	many	CASSYQGRPPYNEQFF	TGTGCCAGCAGTTACCAGGGGCGTCCCCCCTACAATGAGCAGTTCTTC
TRBV7-6	TRBD1	TRBJ2-7	many	CASTMGQGHPYEQYF	TGTGCCAGCACTATGGGACAGGGGCACCCCTACGAGCAGTACTTC
TRBV29-1	NA	TRBJ2-7	NA	CSALGLPSEQYF	TGCAGCGCCCTAGGACTGCCATCCGAGCAGTACTTC
TRBV6-2/TRBV6-3	NA	TRBJ2-2	many	CASSYSRTFNTGELFF	TGTGCCAGCAGTTACTCCCGGACTTTTAACACCGGGGAGCTGTTTTTT
TRBV19	NA	TRBJ2-7	many	CASSIGAGEFYEQYF	TGTGCCAGTAGTATAGGGGCAGGGGAATTCTACGAGCAGTACTTC
TRBV7-9	TRBD2	TRBJ2-1	NA	CASSPLAGVLDEQFF	TGTGCCAGCAGCCCCTTAGCGGGAGTCTTGGATGAGCAGTTCTTC
TRBV30	NA	TRBJ2-7	many	CAWKPTASLLEYEQYF	TGTGCCTGGAAACCTACCGCTAGCCTCTTGGAGTACGAGCAGTACTTC
TRBV11-2	NA	TRBJ1-2	NA	CASSPGKNYGYTF	TGTGCCAGCAGCCCCGGGAAAAACTATGGCTACACCTTC
TRBV9	NA	TRBJ2-5	many	CASSGQSQETQYF	TGTGCCAGCAGCGGACAGTCCCAAGAGACCCAGTACTTC
TRBV9	TRBD2	TRBJ2-2	many	CASSVGAGVTGELFF	TGTGCCAGCAGCGTAGGGGCGGGGGTCACCGGGGAGCTGTTTTTT
TRBV5-1	NA	TRBJ1-4	NA	CASSLDRRHEKLFF	TGCGCCAGCAGCTTGGATCGAAGGCATGAAAAACTGTTTTTT
TRBV9	TRBD2	TRBJ2-3	many	CASSVTGGTRGDTQYF	TGTGCCAGCAGCGTAACGGGGGGGACCCGCGGAGATACGCAGTATTTT
TRBV9	NA	TRBJ1-4	many	CASSIHSRRGEKLFF	TGTGCCAGCAGCATCCACAGTCGGCGGGGTGAAAAACTGTTTTTT